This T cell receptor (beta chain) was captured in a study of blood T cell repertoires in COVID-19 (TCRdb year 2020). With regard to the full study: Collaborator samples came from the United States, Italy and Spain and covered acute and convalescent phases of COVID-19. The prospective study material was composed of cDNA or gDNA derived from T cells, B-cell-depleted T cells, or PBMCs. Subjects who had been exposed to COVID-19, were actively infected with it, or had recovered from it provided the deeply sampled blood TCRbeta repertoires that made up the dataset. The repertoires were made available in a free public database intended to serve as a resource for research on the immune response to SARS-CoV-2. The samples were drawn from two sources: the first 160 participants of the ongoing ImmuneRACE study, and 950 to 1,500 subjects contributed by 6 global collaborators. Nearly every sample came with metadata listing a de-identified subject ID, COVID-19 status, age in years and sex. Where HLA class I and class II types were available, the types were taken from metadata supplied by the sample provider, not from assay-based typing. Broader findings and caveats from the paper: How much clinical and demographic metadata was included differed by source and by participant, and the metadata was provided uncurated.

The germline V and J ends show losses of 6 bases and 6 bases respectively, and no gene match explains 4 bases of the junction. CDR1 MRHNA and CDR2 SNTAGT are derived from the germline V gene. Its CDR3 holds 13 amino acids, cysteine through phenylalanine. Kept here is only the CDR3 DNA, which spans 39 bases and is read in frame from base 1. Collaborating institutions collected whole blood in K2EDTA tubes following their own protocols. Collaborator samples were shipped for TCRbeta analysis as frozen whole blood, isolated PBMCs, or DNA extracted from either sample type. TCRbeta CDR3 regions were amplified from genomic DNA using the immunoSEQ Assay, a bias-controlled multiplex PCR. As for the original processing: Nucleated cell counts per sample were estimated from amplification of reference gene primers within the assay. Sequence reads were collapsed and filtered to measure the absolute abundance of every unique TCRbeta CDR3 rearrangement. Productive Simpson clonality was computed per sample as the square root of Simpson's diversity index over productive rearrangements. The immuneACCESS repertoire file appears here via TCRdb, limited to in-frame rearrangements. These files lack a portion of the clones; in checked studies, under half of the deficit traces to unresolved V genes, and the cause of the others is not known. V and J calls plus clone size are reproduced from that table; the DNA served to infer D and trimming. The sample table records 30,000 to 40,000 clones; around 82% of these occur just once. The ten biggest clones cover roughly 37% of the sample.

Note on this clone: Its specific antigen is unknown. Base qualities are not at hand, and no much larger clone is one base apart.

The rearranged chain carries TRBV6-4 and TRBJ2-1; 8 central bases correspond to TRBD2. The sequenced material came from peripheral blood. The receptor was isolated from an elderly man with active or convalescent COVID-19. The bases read TGTGCCAGCAGAATTAGCGGGACCAATGAGCAGTTCTTC. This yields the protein CASRISGTNEQFF.